A single sample is the source of the 22 T cell receptor beta chains below, sequenced in a study of beta chain features in type 1 diabetes. The authors reverse transcribed all of the isolated RNA, so sequencing captured expressed TCRB transcripts. Using immunoSEQ multiplex PCR, the repertoire was profiled, and TCRdb retains in-frame clones only, with some absent. The table has 160,000 or so clones, more than 9.5% seen once. Input material: central memory CD4+ T cells from blood. These receptors came from a man between 18 and 29 years old in good health.

The gene calls are TRBV30 and TRBJ1-5, with D possibly matching TRBD1 (6 bases). Germline values: CDR1 GTSNPN, CDR2 SVGIG (reference sequence). The CDR3 is made up of 14 amino acids. Trimming removed 3 bases at V and 4 bases at J, with 13 bases between. This chain's CDR3 is CAWSAGQSNQPQHF. CDR3 sequence (DNA): TGTGCCTGGAGCGCAGGACAGTCTAATCAGCCCCAGCATTTT.

Concerning this clone itself: The germline gene is not matched at one end of the junction; a read error may be the cause. The chain couples TRBV7-2 to TRBJ2-6; D unresolved. CDR3 length: 15 amino acids. CDR1 SGHTA and CDR2 FQGNSA come from the germline V gene. DNA for the CDR3: TGCGCCAGCAGCCAAGTAACAGCTGGGGCCAACGTCCTGACTTTC. Translating it yields CASSQVTAGANVLTF.

V and J are TRBV7-8 and TRBJ2-3; TRBD2 aligns across 7 bases. V was clipped by 5 bases and J by 2 bases; unmatched bases: 10. Germline V lookup: CDR1 SGHVS, CDR2 FQNEAQ. The CDR3 is made up of 16 amino acids. The CDR3 DNA follows: TGTGCCAGCAGCCCCCATTGGGGGGGGGACACAGATACGCAGTATTTT. It specifies CASSPHWGGDTDTQYF.

The chain couples TRBV28 to TRBJ1-2, with D possibly matching TRBD1 (5 bases). V lost 7 bases and J 7 bases, leaving 19 bases between the germline ends. Germline CDR1 MDHEN, CDR2 SYDVKM. CDR3 size: 14 residues. Here the CDR3 reads CASTPAGRDGGYTF. The CDR3 region has the DNA TGTGCCAGCACGCCCGCGGGGCGGGATGGTGGCTACACCTTC.

A few counts support this clone. This chain uses TRBV28 with TRBJ1-1; D gene ambiguous. Germline V gives CDR1 MDHEN, CDR2 SYDVKM. The CDR3 spans 9 residues. Trimming shortened V by 8 bases and J by 8 bases, and 6 bases separated the two germline ends. The CDR3: CASGPEAFF. The DNA of the CDR3 is TGTGCCAGCGGGCCCGAAGCTTTCTTT.

V is TRBV28 and J is TRBJ2-3; the D gene could be TRBD1 or TRBD2 (5 bases each). Between the trimmed V and J ends, which lost 10 bases and 4 bases, there was a span of 15 bases. Germline lookup yields CDR1 MDHEN and CDR2 SYDVKM. This CDR3 has 13 amino acids. CDR3 residues: CATSGTVPDTQYF. CDR3 in DNA: TGTGCCACCTCAGGGACGGTACCAGATACGCAGTATTTT.

This chain links TRBV7-2 with TRBJ2-4; no clear D. The CDR3 covers 11 residues. The V gene's germline CDR1 is SGHTA and CDR2 FQGNSA. V gave up 5 bases and J gave up 9 bases, with 8 bases separating them. The CDR3 region has the DNA TGTGCCAGCAGCCTCGGTAGCATTCAGTACTTC. This encodes CASSLGSIQYF.

The chain couples TRBV7-2 to TRBJ2-3; no firm D call. V was clipped by 1 base and J by 8 bases, with 7 bases between them. CDR1 and CDR2 from the germline V gene are SGHTA and FQGNSA. The CDR3 is made up of 12 amino acids. CDR3 region: CASSLGSATQYF. The CDR3 DNA sequence: TGTGCCAGCAGCTTAGGTTCAGCTACGCAGTATTTT.

This clone was seen at least ten times. One junction end disagrees with the germline gene, perhaps due to a read error. This chain uses TRBV5-6 with TRBJ2-7, with D perhaps TRBD2 (5 bases). Germline values: CDR1 SGHDT, CDR2 YYEEEE. CDR3 length: 11 residues. In DNA, the CDR3 is TGTGCCAGCAGCTCCTTTGAGCGGCTCGACTTC. Residues: CASSSFERLDF.

The rearrangement uses TRBV4-2 and TRBJ2-5; D possibly corresponds to TRBD1 (8 bases). CDR1 and CDR2 (germline): LGHNA, YNFKEQ. The CDR3 extends over 14 amino acids. Trimming took off 5 bases at V and 3 bases at J, with 13 bases between the two ends. This CDR3 reads CASSWGGQEETQYF. The DNA for the CDR3 is TGTGCCAGCAGCTGGGGGGGACAGGAAGAGACCCAGTACTTC.

This clone was observed a few times. The rearrangement links TRBV29-1 to TRBJ2-7; a possible D gene is TRBD2 (5 bases). Germline CDR1 reads SQVTM; CDR2 reads ANQGSEA. CDR3 size: 11 residues. Trimming removed 4 bases from V and 4 bases from J, with 8 bases in between. CDR3 sequence (DNA): TGCAGCGTTGGGAGAGGGTACGAGCAGTACTTC. As protein: CSVGRGYEQYF.

J is TRBJ2-7 and V is TRBV6-5; no reliable D call. The germline V and J ends were trimmed by 4 bases and 2 bases, with 15 bases remaining between them. This CDR3 contains 15 residues. Germline V gene sequence: CDR1 MNHEY, CDR2 SVGAGI. CDR3 DNA: TGTGCCAGCAGTTTAGAAGCGAATGCACCCTACGAGCAGTACTTC. Protein product: CASSLEANAPYEQYF.

The chain couples TRBV28 to TRBJ2-7; D is possibly TRBD2 (5 bases). The V gene lost 5 bases and the J gene lost 0 bases, with 14 bases spanning the gap. Germline CDR1 is MDHEN and CDR2 is SYDVKM. This CDR3 is built from 15 residues. The CDR3 DNA sequence: TGTGCCAGCAGTCTACCGGGATCCCGCTCCTACGAGCAGTACTTC. Translating it yields CASSLPGSRSYEQYF.

This clone has a count of ten or more. The CDR3 coding sequence is TGTGCCAGCAGCTCTCAGATCACAGATACGCAGTATTTT. Translation gives CASSSQITDTQYF. The V gene is TRBV11-2, the J gene TRBJ2-3, with unresolved D. The V gene lost 4 bases and the J gene lost 2 bases, with 7 bases spanning the gap. The CDR3 loop spans 13 amino acids. The germline V gene has CDR1 SGHAT and CDR2 FQNNGV.

This clone appeared a few times. The chain is built from TRBV9 and TRBJ2-5; D gene ambiguous. V lost 0 bases and J lost 3, with 12 bases in between. From germline, CDR1 is SGDLS and CDR2 YYNGEE. There are 15 residues in the CDR3. CDR3: CASSVDAGTEETQYF. For the CDR3, the DNA is TGTGCCAGCAGCGTAGATGCTGGCACCGAAGAGACCCAGTACTTC.

The gene calls are TRBV10-3 and TRBJ2-3, with D possibly being TRBD1 (5 bases). The germline V and J ends were trimmed by 4 bases and 4 bases, with 18 bases remaining between them. CDR1 is ENHRY and CDR2 is SYGVKD in the germline V gene. CDR3 length: 16 amino acids. The chain's CDR3 is CAISAYRSKDADTQYF. As DNA, the CDR3 is TGTGCCATCAGTGCCTACAGGTCTAAAGACGCAGATACGCAGTATTTT.

In its sample, this clone was seen a few times. V is TRBV30 and J is TRBJ1-1; D is uncertain. V was shortened by 0 bases and J by 5 bases, with 7 bases between the two germline ends. The V gene's germline CDR1 is GTSNPN and CDR2 SVGIG (reference sequence). The CDR3 runs 12 residues. The CDR3 loop is CAWSVLLTEAFF. For the CDR3, the DNA is TGTGCCTGGAGTGTACTCCTAACTGAAGCTTTCTTT.

J is TRBJ2-1 and V is TRBV28; D ambiguous. V lost 6 bases and J 7 bases, leaving 13 bases between the germline ends. Germline lookup yields CDR1 MDHEN and CDR2 SYDVKM. The CDR3 consists of 13 residues. The CDR3 region is CASSHPSMNEQFF. The CDR3 bases are TGTGCCAGCAGCCATCCATCGATGAATGAGCAGTTCTTC.

About this clone: This sample also contains other DNA sequences that code for the same CDR3. The rearrangement joins TRBV9 to TRBJ2-3; unclear D gene. Trimming removed 2 bases from V and 0 bases from J, with 7 bases in between. Germline V CDR1 and CDR2: SGDLS, YYNGEE. This CDR3 contains 14 residues. The CDR3 reads CASSVARSTDTQYF. CDR3 bases: TGTGCCAGCAGCGTTGCGAGGAGCACAGATACGCAGTATTTT.

This clone was detected a few times. V is TRBV25-1 and J is TRBJ2-7; tentative D call: TRBD1 (7 bases). Per germline, CDR1 MGHDK and CDR2 SYGVNS. V lost 8 bases to trimming and J lost 6 bases, with 17 bases between them. This CDR3 comprises 13 residues. The CDR3: CASARGALAEQYF. The CDR3 nucleotides are TGTGCCAGCGCCAGGGGGGCCTTGGCCGAGCAGTACTTC.

The DNA of the CDR3 is TGCGCCAGCAGTAGCGGGAGGGCCGGGGATGAGCAGTTCTTC. It yields the protein CASSSGRAGDEQFF. V is TRBV4-1 and J is TRBJ2-1; 11 nucleotides match TRBD2. Trimming cost V 6 bases and J 8 bases; bases outside gene matches: 6. The CDR3 has 14 amino acids. Germline CDR1 is MGHRA and CDR2 is YSYEKL.

V usage is TRBV7-2 and J usage is TRBJ2-7; 8 bases agree with TRBD1. Unmatched junction bases numbered 8, after V lost 4 bases and J lost 9 bases. Germline assignment: CDR1 SGHTA and CDR2 FQGNSA. The CDR3 loop spans 13 amino acids. The CDR3 region is CASSSDRGYLQYF. The CDR3 DNA reads TGTGCCAGCAGCTCCGACAGGGGTTACCTGCAGTACTTC.